The T cell receptor (beta chain) under discussion was sequenced for a study of CD8+ T cells in alopecia areata (dated by TCRdb to 2016 to 2019). With respect to the entire study: Treated patients were enrolled in an open-label pilot trial of oral tofacitinib, 5 to 10 mg twice daily, for moderate-to-severe alopecia areata. Patients stayed on tofacitinib for 6 to 18 months and then had 6 months of follow-up off drug so that delayed response and recurrence could be assessed. Disease severity in treated patients was measured with the SALT score, which quantifies the percentage of affected scalp surface area. The study used high-throughput TCRbeta sequencing to examine T cell clonal expansion in alopecia areata, in both the C3H/HeJ mouse model and human patients. In humans, TCRbeta sequencing was performed on scalp tissue and on sorted CD4+ and CD8+ peripheral blood T cells from healthy controls and from patients with patchy or totalis/universalis alopecia areata. Biopsies were taken from tofacitinib-treated patients at baseline and at 4 and 24 weeks of treatment, and a later scalp biopsy was taken in several of the tofacitinib-treated patients. Scalp clonality was compared across normal scalp (n=4), patchy alopecia areata scalp (n=8), and alopecia totalis/universalis scalp (n=8). RNA was obtained with the PAXgene miRNA kit for fixed scalp, the miRNeasy kit for PBMCs, and the RNeasy kit for mouse skin. immunoSEQ multiplex PCR using 35 Vbeta forward primers and 13 Jbeta reverse primers was used to amplify TCRbeta CDR3 regions.

Receptors were amplified or captured by the immunoSEQ multiplex PCR assay. To provide template for TCR sequencing, every sample had RNA extracted and reverse transcribed into cDNA. First-strand cDNA was synthesized using SuperScript III with a 2:1 mix of oligo-dT and random hexamers. A synthetic immune receptor repertoire was used to measure amplification bias, and any remaining bias was corrected computationally. The study's processing was this. After raw reads were preprocessed to remove errors, the CDR3 was defined following IMGT conventions as running from the conserved cysteine to phenylalanine. Clonality was calculated as 1 minus Shannon entropy normalized by log2 of the number of productive unique TCRs. Scalp TCRbeta sequences were cross-referenced with sorted blood CD4 and CD8 repertoires so that the CD4 or CD8 identity of scalp clones could be inferred. TCRdb took over this immuneACCESS table, retaining in-frame rearrangements with V and J assigned. Such tables are incomplete; in checked studies, under half of the missing clones stem from an unresolved V gene, and the remainder is unexplained. V, J and clone size derive from that table, while D and trimming were established from the DNA sequence. This sample has about 110,000 clones in its table, and over 80% of those were observed once. The top ten constitute 20% to 25% of the sample.

The time point label for this specimen denotes: 24 weeks on oral tofacitinib. Sample treatment or condition, as interpreted from the label and publication: oral pan-JAK inhibitor, 5-10 mg twice daily. From alopecia areata patients, peripheral blood was collected along with lesional scalp punch biopsies. PBMCs were isolated by density centrifugation and stained for CD3, CD4 and CD8, after which CD4+ and CD8+ T cells were sorted on a FACSAria. With regard to this clone: There is no known antigen for this receptor. No clone much larger than this one lies a single base away; base qualities are absent.

The research as a whole found: Because the treated cohort was small and had just a single nonresponder, larger studies are needed to establish links between baseline CD8+ expansion and response. During tofacitinib treatment, many expanded lesional clones remained in scalp and blood, and this persistence may partly explain relapse after treatment is stopped. Lesional scalp, especially in alopecia totalis/universalis, showed higher clonality and more expanded CD8+ clones than normal scalp, suggesting antigenic drive. Tofacitinib significantly lowered scalp clonality and the number of expanded CD8+ clones among the top 100 scalp clones. Unlike mouse skin, where gammadelta T cells dominate, normal human skin contains resident alphabeta T cells that get sequenced too, which complicates analysis of the scalp TCR repertoire. Shared TCR sequences between patients were less evident than in mice, which may be partly attributable to HLA diversity in the patient population.

The sequencing here drew on CD8+ T cells sorted from blood, taken at week 24, from a patient treated with tofacitinib. The TCR sequence derives from a human donor with alopecia areata.

The CDR3 has the sequence CASSHGTGPSYEQYF. The nucleotides are TGCGCCAGCAGCCACGGGACAGGGCCCTCCTACGAGCAGTACTTC. The chain was built from TRBV4-3 and TRBJ2-7; 9 bases in the middle match TRBD1. The germline V gene encodes CDR1 LGHNA and CDR2 YSLEER. V is cut back by 3 bases and J by 0 bases, with 3 bases in the junction unmatched. The CDR3 goes from the cysteine to the phenylalanine over 15 residues. Just the 45-base CDR3 DNA is kept, in frame starting at base 1.